Below, one T cell receptor beta chain is given with its context. The sample belongs to a study of blood T cell repertoires in COVID-19. Repertoires were generated with immunoSEQ multiplex PCR, while TCRdb's copy carries only in-frame clones and drops some. The sample contains some 240,000 clones, roughly nine tenths of which appear only once. The clonotype comes from a man between 60 and 75 years old who had recovered from COVID-19. The sequenced material came from peripheral blood.

DNA of the CDR3: TGTGCCATCAGTGAGTCGTCGGGGGTCGCTGAAGCTTTCTTT. Amino acid sequence: CAISESSGVAEAFF. The chain links TRBV10-3 to TRBJ1-1, with D possibly TRBD1 on 5 matching bases. The germline CDR1 and CDR2 sequences are ENHRY and SYGVKD. V was shortened by 0 bases and J by 6 bases, with 11 bases between the two germline ends. The CDR3 has 14 amino acids.